This entry lists 5 T cell receptor beta chains sequenced from one sample in a study of T cell responses to AZD1222 COVID-19 vaccine. Only in-frame clones appear in the TCRdb table, and some are missing; sequencing was by immunoSEQ multiplex PCR. The sample has around 120,000 clones, about 92% seen once. This specimen consisted of peripheral blood, obtained on day 0 of AZD1222 vaccination. Every receptor here comes from an adult in good health.

The chain links TRBV5-8 to TRBJ1-1; D ambiguous. The CDR3 totals 13 residues. The V gene lost 0 bases and the J gene lost 4 bases, with 7 bases spanning the gap. Looked up from germline, CDR1 is SGHTS and CDR2 is YDEGEE. Here the CDR3 reads CASSLGASTEAFF. In DNA form, the CDR3 reads TGTGCCAGCAGCTTGGGGGCGAGCACTGAAGCTTTCTTT.

The J gene is TRBJ1-6, the V gene TRBV25-1; the D is unclear. V was shortened by 7 bases and J by 3 bases, with 7 bases between the two germline ends. Germline loops: CDR1 MGHDK, CDR2 SYGVNS. The length of the CDR3 is 13 residues. The CDR3 protein is CASTNDYNSPLHF. DNA of the CDR3: TGTGCCAGCACTAACGACTATAATTCACCCCTCCACTTT.

For the CDR3, the DNA is TGCAGCGTTGGAGGGGAGAACCAAGAGACCCAGTACTTC. Its protein product is CSVGGENQETQYF. J is TRBJ2-5 and V is TRBV29-1; D is perhaps TRBD1 or TRBD2 (5 bases each). V dropped 4 bases and J dropped 0 bases, with 9 bases sitting between them. Germline V gene lookup returns CDR1 SQVTM and CDR2 ANQGSEA. The CDR3 contains 13 residues.

The table lists this clone with a few counts. This rearrangement joins TRBV5-1 to TRBJ2-7, with TRBD1 matching 8 bases. Germline CDR1 reads SGHRS; CDR2 reads YFSETQ. This CDR3 contains 13 residues. V was pared by 4 bases and J by 6 bases, with 6 bases of the junction left unmatched. CDR3: CASSQDRVGEQYF. CDR3 nucleotide sequence: TGCGCCAGCAGCCAGGACAGGGTTGGCGAGCAGTACTTC.

The chain couples TRBV18 to TRBJ2-3; 8 bases align to TRBD2. Germline CDR1 and CDR2: KGHSH and LQKENI. Losses at the gene ends were 5 bases for V and 4 bases for J; bases not matched to a gene: 8. This CDR3 region has 15 residues. CDR3: CASSFSAGGSDTQYF. CDR3 DNA sequence: TGTGCCAGCTCATTCTCGGCGGGGGGATCAGATACGCAGTATTTT. Using reference TRBV18 and TRBJ2-3 for the parts outside the CDR3, the full variable domain is NAGVMQNPRHLVRRRGQEARLRCSPMKGHSHVYWYRQLPEEGLKFMVYLQKENIIDESGMPKERFSAEFPKEGPSILRIQQVVRGDSAAYFCASSFSAGGSDTQYFGPGTRLTVL.